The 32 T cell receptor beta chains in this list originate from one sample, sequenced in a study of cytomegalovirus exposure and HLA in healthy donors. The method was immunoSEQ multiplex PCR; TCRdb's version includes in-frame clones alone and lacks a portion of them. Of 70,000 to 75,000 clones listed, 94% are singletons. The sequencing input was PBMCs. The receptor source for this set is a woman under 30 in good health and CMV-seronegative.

The CDR3 DNA follows: TGTGCCAGCACCCCGGGACTGCTTACTTCCTACAATGAGCAGTTCTTC. Translating it yields CASTPGLLTSYNEQFF. The chain employs TRBV7-9 and TRBJ2-1, with D possibly TRBD2 on 6 matching bases. This CDR3 is built from 16 residues. Between the trimmed V and J ends, which lost 7 bases and 1 base, there was a span of 17 bases. Germline lookup yields CDR1 SEHNR and CDR2 FQNEAQ (reference sequence).

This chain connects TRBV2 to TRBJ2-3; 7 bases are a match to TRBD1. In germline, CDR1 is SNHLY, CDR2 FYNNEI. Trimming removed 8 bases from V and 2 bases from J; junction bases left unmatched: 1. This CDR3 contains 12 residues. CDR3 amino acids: CASDRATDTQYF. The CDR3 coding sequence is TGTGCCAGCGACAGGGCCACAGATACGCAGTATTTT. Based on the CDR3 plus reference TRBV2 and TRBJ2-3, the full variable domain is EPEVTQTPSHQVTQMGQEVILRCVPISNHLYFYWYRQILGQKVEFLVSFYNNEISEKSEIFDDQFSVERPDGSNFTLKIRSTKLEDSAMYFCASDRATDTQYFGPGTRLTVL.

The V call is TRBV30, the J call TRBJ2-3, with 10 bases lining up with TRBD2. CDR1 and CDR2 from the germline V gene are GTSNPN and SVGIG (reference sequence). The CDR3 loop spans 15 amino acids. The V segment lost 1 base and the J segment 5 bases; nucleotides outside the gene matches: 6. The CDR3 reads CAWSATSGSGDTQYF. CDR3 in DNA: TGTGCCTGGAGTGCGACTAGCGGGTCAGGAGATACGCAGTATTTT.

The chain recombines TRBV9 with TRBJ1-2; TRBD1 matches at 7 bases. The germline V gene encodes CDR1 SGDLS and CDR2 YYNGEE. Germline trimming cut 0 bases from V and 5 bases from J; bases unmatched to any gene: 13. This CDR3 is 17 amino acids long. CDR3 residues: CASSVGHRGSSPYGYTF. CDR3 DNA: TGTGCCAGCAGCGTAGGCCACAGGGGAAGTAGTCCTTATGGCTACACCTTC.

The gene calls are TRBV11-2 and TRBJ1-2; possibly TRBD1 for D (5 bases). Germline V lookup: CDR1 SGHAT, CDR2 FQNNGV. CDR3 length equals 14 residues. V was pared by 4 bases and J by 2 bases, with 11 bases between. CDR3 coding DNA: TGTGCCAGCAGCTCCAATGCAGGGAACTATGGCTACACCTTC. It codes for CASSSNAGNYGYTF. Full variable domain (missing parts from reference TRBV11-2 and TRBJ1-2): EAGVAQSPRYKIIEKRQSVAFWCNPISGHATLYWYQQILGQGPKLLIQFQNNGVVDDSQLPKDRFSAERLKGVDSTLKIQPAKLEDSAVYLCASSSNAGNYGYTFGSGTRLTVV.

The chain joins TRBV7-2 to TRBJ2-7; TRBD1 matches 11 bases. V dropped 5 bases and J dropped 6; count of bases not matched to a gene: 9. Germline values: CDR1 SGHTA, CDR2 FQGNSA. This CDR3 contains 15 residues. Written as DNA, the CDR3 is TGTGCCAGCAGCAGGGAGGACAGGGGGCGCTCCGAGCAGTACTTC. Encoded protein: CASSREDRGRSEQYF.

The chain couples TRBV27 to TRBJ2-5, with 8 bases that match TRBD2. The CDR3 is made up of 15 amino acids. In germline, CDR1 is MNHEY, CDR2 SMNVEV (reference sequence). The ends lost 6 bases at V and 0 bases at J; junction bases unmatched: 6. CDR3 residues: CASRRAGEYQETQYF. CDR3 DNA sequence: TGTGCCAGCAGGCGAGCGGGGGAGTACCAAGAGACCCAGTACTTC.

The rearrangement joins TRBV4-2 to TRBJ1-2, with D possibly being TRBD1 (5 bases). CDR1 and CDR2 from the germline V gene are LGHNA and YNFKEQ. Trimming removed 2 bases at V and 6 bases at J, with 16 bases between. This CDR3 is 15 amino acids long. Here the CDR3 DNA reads TGTGCCAGCAGCCAAAATGCAGGGATCGAGGATGGCTACACCTTC. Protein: CASSQNAGIEDGYTF.

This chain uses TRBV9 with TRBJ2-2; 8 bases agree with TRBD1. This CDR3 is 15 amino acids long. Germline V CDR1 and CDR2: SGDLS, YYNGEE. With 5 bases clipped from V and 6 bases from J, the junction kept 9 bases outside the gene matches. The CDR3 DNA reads TGTGCCAGCAGGTCGACAGGGGAAGCGGCCGGGGAGCTGTTTTTT. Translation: CASRSTGEAAGELFF.

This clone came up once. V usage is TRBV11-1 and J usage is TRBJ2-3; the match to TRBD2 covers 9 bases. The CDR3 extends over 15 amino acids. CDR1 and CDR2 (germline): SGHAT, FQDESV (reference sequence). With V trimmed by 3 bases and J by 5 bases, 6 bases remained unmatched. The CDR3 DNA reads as TGTGCCAGCAGCTTTTTTCGGCGGGGGGGAGATACGCAGTATTTT. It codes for CASSFFRRGGDTQYF.

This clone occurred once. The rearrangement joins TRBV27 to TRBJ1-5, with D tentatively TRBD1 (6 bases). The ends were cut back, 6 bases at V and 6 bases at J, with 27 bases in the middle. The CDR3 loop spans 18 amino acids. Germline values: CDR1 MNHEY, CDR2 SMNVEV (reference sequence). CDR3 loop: CASSPSTGGRGYTQPQHF. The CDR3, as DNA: TGTGCCAGCAGCCCCTCCACGGGGGGCCGGGGATATACTCAGCCCCAGCATTTT.

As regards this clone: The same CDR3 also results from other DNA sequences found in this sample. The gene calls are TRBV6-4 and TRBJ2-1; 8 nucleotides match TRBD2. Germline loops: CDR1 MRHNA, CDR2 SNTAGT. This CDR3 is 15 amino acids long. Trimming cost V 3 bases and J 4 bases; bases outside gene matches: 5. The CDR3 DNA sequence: TGTGCCAGCAGTGATTCGGGGGGGGATTACAATGAGCAGTTCTTC. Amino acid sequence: CASSDSGGDYNEQFF.

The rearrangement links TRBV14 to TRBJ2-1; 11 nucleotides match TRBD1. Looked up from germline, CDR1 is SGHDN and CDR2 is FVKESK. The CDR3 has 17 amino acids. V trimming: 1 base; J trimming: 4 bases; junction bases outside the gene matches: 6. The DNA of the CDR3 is TGTGCCAGCAGCCAAGCTTGGGACAGGGGGGGATACAATGAGCAGTTCTTC. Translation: CASSQAWDRGGYNEQFF.

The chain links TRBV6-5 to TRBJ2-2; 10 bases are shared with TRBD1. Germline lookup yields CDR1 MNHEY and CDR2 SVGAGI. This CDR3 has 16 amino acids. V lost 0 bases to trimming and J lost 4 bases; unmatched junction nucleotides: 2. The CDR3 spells CASSYSGQGFTGELFF. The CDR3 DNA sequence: TGTGCCAGCAGTTACTCGGGACAGGGGTTCACCGGGGAGCTGTTTTTT.

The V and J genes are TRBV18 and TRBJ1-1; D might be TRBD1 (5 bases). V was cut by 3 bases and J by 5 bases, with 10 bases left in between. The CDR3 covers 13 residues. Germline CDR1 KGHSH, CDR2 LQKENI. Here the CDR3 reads CASSPSRETEAFF. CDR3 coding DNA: TGTGCCAGCTCACCTTCCAGGGAAACTGAAGCTTTCTTT.

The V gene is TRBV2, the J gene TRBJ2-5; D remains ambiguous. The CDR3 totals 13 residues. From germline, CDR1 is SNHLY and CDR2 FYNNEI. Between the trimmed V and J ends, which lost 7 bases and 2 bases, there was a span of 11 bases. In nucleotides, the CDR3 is TGTGCCAGCATTTATGGCAGACAAGAGACCCAGTACTTC. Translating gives CASIYGRQETQYF.

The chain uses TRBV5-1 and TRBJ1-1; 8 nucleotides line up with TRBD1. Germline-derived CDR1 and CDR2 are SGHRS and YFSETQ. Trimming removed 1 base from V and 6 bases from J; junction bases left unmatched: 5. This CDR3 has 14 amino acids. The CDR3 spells CASSLKTGASEAFF. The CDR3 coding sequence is TGCGCCAGCAGCTTGAAGACAGGGGCCTCTGAAGCTTTCTTT.

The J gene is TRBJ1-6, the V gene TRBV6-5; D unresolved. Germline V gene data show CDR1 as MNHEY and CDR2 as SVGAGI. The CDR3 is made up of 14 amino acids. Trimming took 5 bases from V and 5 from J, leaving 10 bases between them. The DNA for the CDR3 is TGTGCCAGCAGTGAGGGAAAAGATAATTCACCCCTCCACTTT. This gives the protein CASSEGKDNSPLHF.

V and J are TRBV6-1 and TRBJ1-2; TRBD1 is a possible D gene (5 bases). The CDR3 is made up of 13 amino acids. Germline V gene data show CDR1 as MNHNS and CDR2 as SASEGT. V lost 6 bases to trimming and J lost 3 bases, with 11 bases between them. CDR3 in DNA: TGTGCCAGCAGCGAGACAGTGGACTATGGCTACACCTTC. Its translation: CASSETVDYGYTF.

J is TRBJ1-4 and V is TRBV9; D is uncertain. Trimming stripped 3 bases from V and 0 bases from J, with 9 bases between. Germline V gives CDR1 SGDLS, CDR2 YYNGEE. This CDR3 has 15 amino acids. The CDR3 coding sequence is TGTGCCAGCAGCGCGAGGCTGGCAACTAATGAAAAACTGTTTTTT. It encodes CASSARLATNEKLFF.

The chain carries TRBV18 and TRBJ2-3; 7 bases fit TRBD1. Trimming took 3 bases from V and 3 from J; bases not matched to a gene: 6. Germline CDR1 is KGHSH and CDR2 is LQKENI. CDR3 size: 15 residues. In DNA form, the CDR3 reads TGTGCCAGCTCACCGAGGGACAGAAAAACAGATACGCAGTATTTT. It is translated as CASSPRDRKTDTQYF.

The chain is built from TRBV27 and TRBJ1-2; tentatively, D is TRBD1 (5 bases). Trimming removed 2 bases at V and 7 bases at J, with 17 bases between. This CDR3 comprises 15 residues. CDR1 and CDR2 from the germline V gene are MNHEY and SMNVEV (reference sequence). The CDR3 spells CASSLGARTAFGYTF. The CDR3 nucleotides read TGTGCCAGCAGTTTAGGGGCCAGAACCGCTTTTGGCTACACCTTC.

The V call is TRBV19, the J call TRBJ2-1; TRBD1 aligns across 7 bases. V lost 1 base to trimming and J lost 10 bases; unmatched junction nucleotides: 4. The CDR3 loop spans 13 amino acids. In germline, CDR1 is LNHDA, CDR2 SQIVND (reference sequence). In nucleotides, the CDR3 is TGTGCCAGTAGTATAGTAGGGGGCGAGGAGCAGTTCTTC. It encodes CASSIVGGEEQFF.

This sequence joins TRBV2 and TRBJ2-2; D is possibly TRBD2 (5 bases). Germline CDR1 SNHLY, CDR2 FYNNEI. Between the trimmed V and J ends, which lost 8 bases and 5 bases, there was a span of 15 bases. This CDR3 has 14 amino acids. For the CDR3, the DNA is TGTGCCAGCGAGAGCGGAGTAAAGACCGGGGAGCTGTTTTTT. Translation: CASESGVKTGELFF.

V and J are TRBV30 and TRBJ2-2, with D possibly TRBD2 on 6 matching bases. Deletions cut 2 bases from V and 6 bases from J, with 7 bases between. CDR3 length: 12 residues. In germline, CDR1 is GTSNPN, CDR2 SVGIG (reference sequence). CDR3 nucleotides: TGTGCCTGGAGTCGCGGGGCCGGGGAGCTGTTTTTT. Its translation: CAWSRGAGELFF.

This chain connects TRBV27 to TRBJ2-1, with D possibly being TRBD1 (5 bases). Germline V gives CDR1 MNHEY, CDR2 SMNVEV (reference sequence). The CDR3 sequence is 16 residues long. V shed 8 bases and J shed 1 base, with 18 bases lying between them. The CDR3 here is CASHTGAELSYNEQFF. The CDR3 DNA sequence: TGTGCCAGCCATACTGGGGCAGAGCTGTCCTACAATGAGCAGTTCTTC.

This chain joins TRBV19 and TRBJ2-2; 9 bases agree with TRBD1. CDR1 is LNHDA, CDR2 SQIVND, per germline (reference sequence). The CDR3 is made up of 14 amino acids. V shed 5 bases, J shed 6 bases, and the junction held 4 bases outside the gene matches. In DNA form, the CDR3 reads TGTGCCAGTAGTGCGGGACAGGGTTCCGGGGAGCTGTTTTTT. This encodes CASSAGQGSGELFF.

CDR3 region: CAWSTGANSPLHF. The CDR3 DNA reads as TGTGCCTGGAGTACAGGGGCAAATTCACCCCTCCACTTT. The chain couples TRBV30 to TRBJ1-6, with 7 bases aligning to TRBD1. V shed 2 bases, J shed 7 bases, and the junction held 2 bases outside the gene matches. Germline V gene lookup returns CDR1 GTSNPN and CDR2 SVGIG (reference sequence). The CDR3 extends over 13 amino acids. Combining the CDR3 with reference TRBV30 and TRBJ1-6 gives the whole variable domain SQTIHQWPATLVQPVGSPLSLECTVEGTSNPNLYWYRQAAGRGLQLLFYSVGIGQISSEVPQNLSASRPQDRQFILSSKKLLLSDSGFYLCAWSTGANSPLHFGNGTRLTVT.

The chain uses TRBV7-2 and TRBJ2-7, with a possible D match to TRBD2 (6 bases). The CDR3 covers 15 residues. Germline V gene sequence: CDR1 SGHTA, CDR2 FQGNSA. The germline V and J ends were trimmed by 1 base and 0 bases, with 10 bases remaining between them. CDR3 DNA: TGTGCCAGCAGCTTAGAGCTGGGGGGCTCCTACGAGCAGTACTTC. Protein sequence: CASSLELGGSYEQYF.

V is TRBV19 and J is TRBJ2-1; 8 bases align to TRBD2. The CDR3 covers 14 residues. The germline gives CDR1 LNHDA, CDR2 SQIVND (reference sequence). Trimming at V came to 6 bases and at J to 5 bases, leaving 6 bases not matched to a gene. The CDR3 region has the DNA TGTGCCAGTAGGGGGAGCGGGGGAAACAATGAGCAGTTCTTC. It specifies CASRGSGGNNEQFF.

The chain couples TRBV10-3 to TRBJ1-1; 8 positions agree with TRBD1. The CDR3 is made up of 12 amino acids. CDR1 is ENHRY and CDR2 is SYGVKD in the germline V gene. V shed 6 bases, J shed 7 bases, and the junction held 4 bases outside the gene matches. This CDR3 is CAIRQGGVEAFF. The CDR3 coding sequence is TGTGCCATCAGACAGGGGGGGGTTGAAGCTTTCTTT.

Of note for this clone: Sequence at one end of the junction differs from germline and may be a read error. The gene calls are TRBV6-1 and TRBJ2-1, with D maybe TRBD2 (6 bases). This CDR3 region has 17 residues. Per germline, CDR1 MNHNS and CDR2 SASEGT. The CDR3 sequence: CAGSEEVGLGGVNEQFF. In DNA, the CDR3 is TGTGCCGGCAGTGAAGAGGTAGGGCTAGGAGGGGTTAATGAGCAGTTCTTC.